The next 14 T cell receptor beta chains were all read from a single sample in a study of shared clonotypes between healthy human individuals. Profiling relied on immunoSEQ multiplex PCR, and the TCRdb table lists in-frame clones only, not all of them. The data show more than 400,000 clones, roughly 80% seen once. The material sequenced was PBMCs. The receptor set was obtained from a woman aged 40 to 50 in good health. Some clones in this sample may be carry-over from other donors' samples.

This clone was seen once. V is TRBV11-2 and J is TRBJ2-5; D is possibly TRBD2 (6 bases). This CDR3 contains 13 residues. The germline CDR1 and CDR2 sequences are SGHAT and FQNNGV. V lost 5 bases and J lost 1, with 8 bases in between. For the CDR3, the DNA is TGTGCCAGCAGCCCGGGAGTCCAAGAGACCCAGTACTTC. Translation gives CASSPGVQETQYF.

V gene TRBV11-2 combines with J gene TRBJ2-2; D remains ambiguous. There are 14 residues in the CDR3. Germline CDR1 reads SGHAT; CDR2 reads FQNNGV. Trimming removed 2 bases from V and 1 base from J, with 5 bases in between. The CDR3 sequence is CASSLRWNTGELFF. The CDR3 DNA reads TGTGCCAGCAGCTTACGATGGAACACCGGGGAGCTGTTTTTT.

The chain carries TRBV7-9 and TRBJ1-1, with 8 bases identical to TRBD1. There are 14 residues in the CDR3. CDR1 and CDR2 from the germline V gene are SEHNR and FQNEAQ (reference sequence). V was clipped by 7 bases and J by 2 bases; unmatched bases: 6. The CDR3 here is CASIKDRGNTEAFF. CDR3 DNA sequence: TGTGCCAGCATTAAAGACAGGGGAAACACTGAAGCTTTCTTT.

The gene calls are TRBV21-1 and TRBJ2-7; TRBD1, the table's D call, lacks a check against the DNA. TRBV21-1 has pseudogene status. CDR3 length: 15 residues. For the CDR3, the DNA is TGTGCCAGCAGCAGCTACCGGGACAGCTCCTACGAGCAGTACTTC. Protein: CASSSYRDSSYEQYF.

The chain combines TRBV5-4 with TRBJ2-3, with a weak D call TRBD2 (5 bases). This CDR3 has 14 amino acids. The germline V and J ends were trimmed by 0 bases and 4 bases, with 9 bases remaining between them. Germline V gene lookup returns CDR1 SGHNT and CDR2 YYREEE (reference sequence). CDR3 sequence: CASSLDGRADTQYF. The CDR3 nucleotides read TGTGCCAGCAGCTTGGACGGGCGGGCAGATACGCAGTATTTT.

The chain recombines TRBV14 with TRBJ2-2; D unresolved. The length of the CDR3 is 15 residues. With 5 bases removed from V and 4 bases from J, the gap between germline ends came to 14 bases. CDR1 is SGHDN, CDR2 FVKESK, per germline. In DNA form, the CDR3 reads TGTGCCAGCAGCGAGAATAGGATCCCCACCGGGGAGCTGTTTTTT. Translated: CASSENRIPTGELFF.

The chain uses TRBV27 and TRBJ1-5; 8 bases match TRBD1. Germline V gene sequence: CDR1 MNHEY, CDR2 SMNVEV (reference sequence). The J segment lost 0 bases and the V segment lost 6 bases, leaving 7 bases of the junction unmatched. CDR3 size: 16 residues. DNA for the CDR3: TGTGCCAGCAGCTCCTACAGGGGGAGTAGCAATCAGCCCCAGCATTTT. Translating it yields CASSSYRGSSNQPQHF.

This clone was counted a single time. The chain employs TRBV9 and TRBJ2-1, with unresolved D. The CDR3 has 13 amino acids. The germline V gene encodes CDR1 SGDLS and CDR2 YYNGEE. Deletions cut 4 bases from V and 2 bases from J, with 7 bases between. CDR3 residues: CASSPMTYNEQFF. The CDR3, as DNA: TGTGCCAGCAGCCCCATGACCTACAATGAGCAGTTCTTC. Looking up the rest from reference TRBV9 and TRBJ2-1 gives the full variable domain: DSGVTQTPKHLITATGQRVTLRCSPRSGDLSVYWYQQSLDQGLQFLIQYYNGEERAKGNILERFSAQQFPDLHSELNLSSLELGDSALYFCASSPMTYNEQFFGPGTRLTVL.

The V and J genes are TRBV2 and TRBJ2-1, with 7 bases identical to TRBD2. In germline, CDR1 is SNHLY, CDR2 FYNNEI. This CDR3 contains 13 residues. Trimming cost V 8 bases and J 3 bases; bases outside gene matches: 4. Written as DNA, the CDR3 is TGTGCCAGCGGGCGGGAGAGCTACAATGAGCAGTTCTTC. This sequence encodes CASGRESYNEQFF.

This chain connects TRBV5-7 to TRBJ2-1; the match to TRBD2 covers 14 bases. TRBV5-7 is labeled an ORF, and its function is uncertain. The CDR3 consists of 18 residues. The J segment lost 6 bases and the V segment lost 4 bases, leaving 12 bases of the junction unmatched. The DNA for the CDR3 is TGTGCCAGCAGCCCCCTTAGACTAGCGGGAGGGCCTGGCAATGAGCAGTTCTTC. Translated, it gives CASSPLRLAGGPGNEQFF.

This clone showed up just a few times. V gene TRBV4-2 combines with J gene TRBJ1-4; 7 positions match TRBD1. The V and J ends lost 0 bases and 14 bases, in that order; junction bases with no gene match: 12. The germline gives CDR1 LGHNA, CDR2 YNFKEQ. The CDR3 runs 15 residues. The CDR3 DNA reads TGTGCCAGCAGCCAAGAGGGGACAGCACAGGCGAGGCTGTTTTTT. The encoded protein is CASSQEGTAQARLFF.

This chain's CDR3 is CASSKRGTLVTEAFF. CDR3 DNA: TGTGCCAGCAGTAAACGGGGCACCCTGGTCACTGAAGCTTTCTTT. The rearrangement uses TRBV28 and TRBJ1-1, with D possibly TRBD1 on 5 matching bases. CDR3 length equals 15 residues. Trimming removed 5 bases at V and 4 bases at J, with 17 bases between. Per germline, CDR1 MDHEN and CDR2 SYDVKM.

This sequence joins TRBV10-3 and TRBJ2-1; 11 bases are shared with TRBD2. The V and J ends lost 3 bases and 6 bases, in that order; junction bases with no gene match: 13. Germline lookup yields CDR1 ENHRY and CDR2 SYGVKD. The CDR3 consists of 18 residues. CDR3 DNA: TGTGCCATCAGTGACCCTAGACTAGCGGGACGGGCGCTCAATGAGCAGTTCTTC. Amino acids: CAISDPRLAGRALNEQFF.

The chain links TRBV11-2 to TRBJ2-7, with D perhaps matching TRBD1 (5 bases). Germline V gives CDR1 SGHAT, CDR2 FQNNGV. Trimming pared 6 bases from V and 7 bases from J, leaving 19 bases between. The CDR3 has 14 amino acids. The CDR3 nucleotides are TGTGCCAGCAGTTTCAACCCCAGGGAAAATGAGCAGTACTTC. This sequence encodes CASSFNPRENEQYF.